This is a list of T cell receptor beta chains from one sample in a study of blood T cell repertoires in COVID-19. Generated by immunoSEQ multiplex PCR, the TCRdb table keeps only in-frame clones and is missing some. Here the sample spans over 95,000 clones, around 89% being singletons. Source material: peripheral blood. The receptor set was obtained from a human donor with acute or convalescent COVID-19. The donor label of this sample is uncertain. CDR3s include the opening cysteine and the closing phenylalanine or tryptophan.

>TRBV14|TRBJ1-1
CASSPLGEGNTEAFF
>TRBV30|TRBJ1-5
CAWSVGPGGYQHF
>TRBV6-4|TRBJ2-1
CASSLSPSNEQFF
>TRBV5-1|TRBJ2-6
CASSLAGLSGANVLTF
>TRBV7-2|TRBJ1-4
CASSLLGGFEKLFF
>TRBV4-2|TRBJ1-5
CASSPATGGNQPQHF
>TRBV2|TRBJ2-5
CASSVMAETQYF
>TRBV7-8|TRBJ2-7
CASSFFFGGGKGYEQYF
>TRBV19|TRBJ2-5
CASSMGPQETQYF
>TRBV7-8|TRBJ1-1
CASRRTADREVGDTEAFF
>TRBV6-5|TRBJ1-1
CASSYYLQGEAFF
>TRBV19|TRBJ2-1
CASSIARTGTSGGNEQFF
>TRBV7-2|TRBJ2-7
CASSSTPHEGVQYF
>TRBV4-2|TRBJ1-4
CASSQDIGDNEKLFF
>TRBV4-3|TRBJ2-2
CASSQEYSGSLSGELFF
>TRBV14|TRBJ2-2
CASSPGVGTRTPTRTGELFF
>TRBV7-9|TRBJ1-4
CASRDRDEKLFF
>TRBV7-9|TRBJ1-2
CASSLGPQNYGYTF
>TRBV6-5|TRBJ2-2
CASKSQGLAGELFF
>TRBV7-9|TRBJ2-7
CASSGGTGLSYEQYF
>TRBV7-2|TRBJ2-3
CASSLGLDTDTQYF
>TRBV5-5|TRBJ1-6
CASRKTGLTSPLHF
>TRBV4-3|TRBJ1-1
CASSQGLSNTEAFF
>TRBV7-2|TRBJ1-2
CASSFLILGQGNGYTF
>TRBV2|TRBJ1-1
CASRLQGVTEAFF
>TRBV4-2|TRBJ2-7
CASSQEGGEQYF
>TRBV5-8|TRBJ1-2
CASSFRDRRFGSGYTF
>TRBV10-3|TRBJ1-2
CAISEFQTGPYGYTF
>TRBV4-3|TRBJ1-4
CASSQDRGQGNEKLFF
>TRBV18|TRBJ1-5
CASSPPGSGSQPQHF
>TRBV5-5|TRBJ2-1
CASSLPVYNEQFF
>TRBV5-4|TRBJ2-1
CASSLEGSYNEQFF
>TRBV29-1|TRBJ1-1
CSVESQMNTEAFF
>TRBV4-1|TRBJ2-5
CASSPQGVKETQYF
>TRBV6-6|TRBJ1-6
CASSWTREQNSPLHF
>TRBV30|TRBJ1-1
CAWSENWRSTEAFF
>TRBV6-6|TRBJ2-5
CASSYGSPLETQYF
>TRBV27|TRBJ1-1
CASSLRGLNTEAFF
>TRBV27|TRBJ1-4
CASSFDRGGNEKLFF
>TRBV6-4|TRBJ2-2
CASSDSFYTGELFF
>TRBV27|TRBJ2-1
CASSLYPYNEQFF
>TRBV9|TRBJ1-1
CASSAQDRGAGEAFF
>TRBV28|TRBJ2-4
CASSPTRDRARNIQYF
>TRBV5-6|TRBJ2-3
CASSSWTASTDTQYF
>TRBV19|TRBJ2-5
CASSTRQVQETQYF